This T cell receptor (beta chain) was recovered during a study of identical twins (TCRdb year 2016). Background on the whole study: The study deep-sequenced TCR alpha and beta repertoires from monozygotic twins, unrelated adults of various ages and cord blood to test whether fetal clonotypes persist. Replicate twin experiments were performed at different times using different library preparation protocols to rule out contamination.

CDR1 and CDR2, looked up from the germline V gene, are SNHLY and FYNNEI. Measured from the cysteine to the phenylalanine, the CDR3 is 13 residues long. The kept DNA is CDR3 alone, 39 bases in frame from the first base. Trimming at the junction amounts to 4 bases on V and 4 bases on J, and the germline ends lie 11 bases apart. Library prep was done by 5' RACE. TCRdb records Illumina HiSeq 2000 as the sequencer. Template switching introduced a universal primer binding site; the final cDNA contained a unique molecular identifier, enabling accurate counting of TCR cDNA molecules. Specific primers in the conserved constant-segment region were used to synthesize first-strand cDNA for TCR alpha and beta chains. To control for contamination, each cDNA library was double barcoded with a SMART-Mk sample barcode plus Illumina barcodes. TruSeq adapter sequences, together with Illumina sample barcodes, were added in two successive PCR steps. Sequencing of the TCR alpha and beta cDNA libraries was done on the Illumina HiSeq platform using custom primers. In the authors' own workflow: Unique molecular identifiers were extracted from raw reads with MiGEC, and CDR3 positions were determined with MiXCR. Recombination models were inferred per individual with the repgenHMM and IGoR tools using an EM algorithm. Shared clonotypes were analyzed with the tcR package in R, and sharing was normalized by the product of cloneset sizes. Out-of-frame nonproductive sequences were analyzed to study raw recombination free of thymic and clonal selection effects. In TCRdb, the public reads were trimmed at Q25 with fastp and aligned with MiXCR, with productive beta chains retained. Here each entry gathers all rows of one CDR3 protein and keeps the most common genes and DNA. The V and J calls shown here were made by TCRdb, not taken from the authors' results. The sample yields roughly 1,500,000 distinct CDR3 sequences; 25% to 35% were counted once. The ten largest clones represent 0.27% of the sample.

This clonotype was detected a few times. Which antigen it targets is not known. No quality values exist for individual bases; no much larger clone is one base distant. General conclusions and limits of the study: Conclusions relied on cross-sectional statistical analysis, since the same donors could not be followed over many years. Zero-insertion analyses could be partly confounded by invariant T cells such as MAIT and iNKT, although diverse VJ usage argued against such confounding for most clonotypes. Abundant cord blood beta clonotypes carried fewer insertions; young adult naive repertoires showed a weaker similar trend, while memory repertoires showed none. A weaker excess of twin sharing was found in beta out-of-frame sequences because the signal-to-noise ratio was lowered by fewer shared sequences. Compared with coincidental sharing between unrelated individuals, out-of-frame TCR alpha sequences shared between twins showed an excess of sequences with low generation probability. In monozygotic twins, out-of-frame TCR alpha sharing was systematically underestimated by recombination models, although the models agreed with sharing between unrelated individuals.

All donors were healthy Caucasians. This TCR came from a newborn girl in good health. The sequencing sample was made of cord blood. The chain is assembled from TRBV2 and TRBJ2-7, with no confidently assigned D gene. This receptor has the CDR3 CASSVSPIYEQYF. The DNA sequence is given as TGTGCCAGCAGTGTTAGCCCGATTTACGAGCAGTACTTC.